This T cell receptor (beta chain) was observed in a study of shared clonotypes between healthy human individuals. Execution of the assay was at deep level. Tens of thousands of T cell genomes, or 200 ng DNA, went into the sorted-subset replicate PCRs. In the source study's methods: ImmunoSEQ output lacked quality scores and full-length reads, limiting matched filtering. Some clones are missing from TCRdb's copy, which holds only in-frame ones; the method was immunoSEQ multiplex PCR. The V and J calls and clone size are taken from that table; D and trimming were inferred from the DNA. The sample consists of around 2,000,000 clones, 90% to 95% of them appearing once. Study conclusions and caveats: Among non-shared clonotypes, generation probabilities were lower than among those shared by all four donors.

Details on this clone: Its matching antigen is unknown.

What was sequenced was naive CD4+ T cells sorted from blood. Specified subset: CD45RA+ positively selected. The clonotype originates from a man aged 18 to 29 in good health.

In nucleotides, the CDR3 is TGTGCCAGCAGCTTAAGTGGACTAGCGGGTGACAATGAGCAGTTCTTC. Its protein product is CASSLSGLAGDNEQFF. This sequence joins TRBV7-6 and TRBJ2-1; TRBD2 matches 11 bases. The CDR3 totals 16 residues. J lost 5 bases, V lost 2 bases, and 5 bases had no gene match. The germline CDR1 and CDR2 sequences are SGHVS and FNYEAQ.